This T cell receptor (beta chain) originates from a study of long-term antiretroviral therapy in people with HIV. Inclusion required at least two post-ART and at least one pre-ART PBMC samples. Assay version v3.0 of immunoSEQ was used, and it was run at survey level. Clones were sequenced by immunoSEQ multiplex PCR, and TCRdb holds only the in-frame ones, with some missing. This table has 25,000 to 35,000 clones, nearly 97% appearing once. Broader study findings: Even long-term ART left TRB diversity below transplant donor controls, despite gains. Blood dating 2004 to 2017 may reflect older ART regimens. Pre-ART expanded TRB clones stayed dominant throughout, though often decreasing after ART.

Turning to this clone: Its antigen remains unknown.

This CDR3 comprises 17 residues. The germline CDR1 and CDR2 sequences are SGHRS and YFSETQ. V was pared by 2 bases and J by 0 bases, with 15 bases between. V is TRBV5-1 and J is TRBJ1-5; D might be TRBD1 (5 bases). This specimen was unsorted PBMCs, taken 5.3 years after starting antiretroviral therapy. The TCR sequence derives from a man younger than 45 with HIV. The CDR3 region is CASSFGPQGFSNQPQHF. The CDR3 region has the DNA TGCGCCAGCAGCTTTGGACCGCAGGGTTTTAGCAATCAGCCCCAGCATTTT. The whole variable domain, filled in from reference TRBV5-1 and TRBJ1-5, reads KAGVTQTPRYLIKTRGQQVTLSCSPISGHRSVSWYQQTPGQGLQFLFEYFSETQRNKGNFPGRFSGRQFSNSRSEMNVSTLELGDSALYLCASSFGPQGFSNQPQHFGDGTRLSIL.